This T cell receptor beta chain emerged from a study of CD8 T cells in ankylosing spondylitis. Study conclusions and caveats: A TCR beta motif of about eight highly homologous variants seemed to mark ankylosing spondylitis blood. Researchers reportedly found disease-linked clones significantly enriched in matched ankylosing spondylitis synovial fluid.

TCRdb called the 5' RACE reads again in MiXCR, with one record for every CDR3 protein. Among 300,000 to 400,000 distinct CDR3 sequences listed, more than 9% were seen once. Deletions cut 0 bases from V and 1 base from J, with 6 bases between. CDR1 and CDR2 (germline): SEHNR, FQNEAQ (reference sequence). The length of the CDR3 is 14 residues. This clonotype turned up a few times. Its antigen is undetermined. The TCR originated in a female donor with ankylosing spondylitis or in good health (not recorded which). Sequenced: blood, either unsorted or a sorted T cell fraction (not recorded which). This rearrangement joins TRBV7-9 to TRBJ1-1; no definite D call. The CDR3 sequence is CASSLAITNTEAFF. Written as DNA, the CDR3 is TGTGCCAGCAGCTTAGCGATCACGAACACTGAAGCTTTCTTT.